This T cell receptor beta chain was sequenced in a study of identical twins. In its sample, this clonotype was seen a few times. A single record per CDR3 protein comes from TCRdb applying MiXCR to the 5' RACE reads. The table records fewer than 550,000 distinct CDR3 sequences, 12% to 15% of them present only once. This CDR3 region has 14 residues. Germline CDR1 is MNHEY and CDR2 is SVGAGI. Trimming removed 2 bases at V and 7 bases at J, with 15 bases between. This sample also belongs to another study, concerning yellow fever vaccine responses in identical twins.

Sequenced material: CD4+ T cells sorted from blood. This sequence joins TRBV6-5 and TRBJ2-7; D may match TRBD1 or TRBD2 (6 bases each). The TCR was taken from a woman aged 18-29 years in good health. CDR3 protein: CASSYGRGAFEQYF. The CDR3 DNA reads TGTGCCAGCAGTTACGGAAGGGGGGCTTTTGAGCAGTACTTC.